Each of the 30 T cell receptor beta chains below was sequenced from the same sample in a study of ipilimumab plus nivolumab after autologous stem cell transplantation. Produced via immunoSEQ multiplex PCR; TCRdb's table is partial and in-frame only. This sample has 4,500 to 6,000 clones, with 55% to 80% found just once. The material was PBMCs, obtained in a trial of ipilimumab plus nivolumab as post-transplant consolidation. These receptors originate from a male donor with multiple myeloma.

The V call is TRBV6-5, the J call TRBJ2-2; 7 nucleotides line up with TRBD2. Germline assignment: CDR1 MNHEY and CDR2 SVGAGI. The CDR3 extends over 15 amino acids. Trimming cost V 4 bases and J 3 bases; bases outside gene matches: 5. The CDR3 here is CASSFGDYYTGELFF. In DNA form, the CDR3 reads TGTGCCAGCAGTTTTGGGGACTACTACACCGGGGAGCTGTTTTTT.

This clone is medium-sized within its sample. The chain joins TRBV6-5 to TRBJ1-4; 7 positions match TRBD1. Germline V gene sequence: CDR1 MNHEY, CDR2 SVGAGI. This CDR3 is built from 13 residues. V dropped 6 bases and J dropped 7; count of bases not matched to a gene: 5. CDR3 nucleotide sequence: TGTGCCAGCAGGACAGGGCAAGGTGAAAAACTGTTTTTT. This sequence encodes CASRTGQGEKLFF.

V is TRBV14 and J is TRBJ2-5; 7 positions agree with TRBD1. The CDR3 is 18 amino acids. V lost 0 bases to trimming and J lost 2 bases; unmatched junction nucleotides: 12. Germline V CDR1 and CDR2: SGHDN, FVKESK. CDR3 in DNA: TGTGCCAGCAGCCAAGACCTGGACAGGAAGAAGGGGCAAGAGACCCAGTACTTC. Translation: CASSQDLDRKKGQETQYF.

The chain uses TRBV5-5 and TRBJ2-3; D gene ambiguous. V shed 4 bases and J shed 6 bases, with 6 bases lying between them. From germline, CDR1 is SGHKS and CDR2 YYEKEE (reference sequence). The CDR3 spans 11 residues. In nucleotides, the CDR3 is TGTGCCAGCAGCCCAAAGGATACGCAGTATTTT. Protein product: CASSPKDTQYF.

This chain connects TRBV29-1 to TRBJ2-6, with TRBD1 as a possible D gene (6 bases). The CDR3 contains 17 residues. The germline CDR1 and CDR2 sequences are SQVTM and ANQGSEA. V lost 3 bases and J 3 bases, leaving 18 bases between the germline ends. This CDR3 is CSVDPTGQGCGANVLTF. The CDR3 DNA sequence: TGCAGCGTTGACCCGACAGGTCAGGGCTGTGGGGCCAACGTCCTGACTTTC.

This clone came up a few times. V and J are TRBV29-1 and TRBJ2-7; 8 nucleotides agree with TRBD2. The germline V gene has CDR1 SQVTM and CDR2 ANQGSEA. The CDR3 length is 15 residues. The junction had 14 bases not matched to a gene; V was cut back by 6 bases and J by 4 bases. Written as DNA, the CDR3 is TGCAGCGTGGTGTATAGCGGGACTAACCAGTACGAGCAGTACTTC. This translates into CSVVYSGTNQYEQYF.

The rearrangement uses TRBV7-2 and TRBJ2-3; possibly TRBD2 for D (7 bases). With 2 bases removed from V and 4 bases from J, the gap between germline ends came to 13 bases. Germline V CDR1 and CDR2: SGHTA, FQGNSA. The CDR3 length is 15 residues. As DNA, the CDR3 is TGTGCCAGCAGCTTATCCGGGGGGCCGCCAGATACGCAGTATTTT. It yields the protein CASSLSGGPPDTQYF.

This clone occurred a few times. The genes are TRBV5-5 and TRBJ2-7; 7 positions agree with TRBD1. V shed 4 bases and J 2 bases; nucleotides not matched to a gene: 3. Germline assignment: CDR1 SGHKS and CDR2 YYEKEE (reference sequence). The CDR3 sequence is 13 residues long. The CDR3 sequence is CASSRGTAYEQYF. The CDR3 DNA follows: TGTGCCAGCAGCAGAGGGACAGCCTACGAGCAGTACTTC. Based on the CDR3 plus reference TRBV5-5 and TRBJ2-7, the full variable domain is DAGVTQSPTHLIKTRGQQVTLRCSPISGHKSVSWYQQVLGQGPQFIFQYYEKEERGRGNFPDRFSARQFPNYSSELNVNALLLGDSALYLCASSRGTAYEQYFGPGTRLTVT.

This clone was detected only a few times. This chain connects TRBV18 to TRBJ2-1; D remains ambiguous. Trimming removed 3 bases at V and 8 bases at J, with 17 bases between. CDR3 size: 15 residues. CDR1 is KGHSH and CDR2 is LQKENI in the germline V gene. For the CDR3, the DNA is TGTGCCAGCTCACCTCGCGCTCCTGGGTCCGATGAGCAGTTCTTC. Residues: CASSPRAPGSDEQFF. The full variable domain, in which reference TRBV18 and TRBJ2-1 provide the parts outside the CDR3, is NAGVMQNPRHLVRRRGQEARLRCSPMKGHSHVYWYRQLPEEGLKFMVYLQKENIIDESGMPKERFSAEFPKEGPSILRIQQVVRGDSAAYFCASSPRAPGSDEQFFGPGTRLTVL.

V is TRBV28 and J is TRBJ1-1; D may be TRBD1 (6 bases). CDR1 is MDHEN and CDR2 is SYDVKM in the germline V gene. The V end lost 2 bases, the J end lost 11 bases, and 24 bases lay between the germline ends. The CDR3 has 16 amino acids. Written as DNA, the CDR3 is TGTGCCAGCAGTTTAGGCCCCTTACGGGGGGCGACGGACGCTTTCTTT. It encodes CASSLGPLRGATDAFF.

The chain employs TRBV2 and TRBJ2-7; 8 bases map to TRBD2. CDR1 and CDR2 (germline): SNHLY, FYNNEI. The CDR3 length is 15 residues. The J segment lost 4 bases and the V segment lost 7 bases, leaving 12 bases of the junction unmatched. This CDR3 reads CASNGRGGLEYEQYF. CDR3 in DNA: TGTGCCAGCAACGGACGGGGGGGGCTAGAATACGAGCAGTACTTC.

The chain carries TRBV7-8 and TRBJ1-6; no reliable D call. V gave up 3 bases and J gave up 9 bases, with 9 bases separating them. CDR3 size: 13 residues. Germline V gene sequence: CDR1 SGHVS, CDR2 FQNEAQ. As DNA, the CDR3 is TGTGCCAGCAGCTTTCCGGGAGCTTCACCCCTCCACTTT. This sequence encodes CASSFPGASPLHF.

The chain combines TRBV21-1 with TRBJ2-7; the DNA was not used to check the table's D call, TRBD1. TRBV21-1 represents a pseudogene. This CDR3 has 17 amino acids. CDR3: CASSKEGVGFLSYEQYF. CDR3 nucleotide sequence: TGTGCCAGCAGCAAAGAAGGGGTGGGGTTTCTCTCCTACGAGCAGTACTTC.

A single count supports this clone. The chain links TRBV6-5 to TRBJ2-3; 8 nucleotides match TRBD2. The CDR3 is made up of 15 amino acids. V dropped 5 bases and J dropped 1; count of bases not matched to a gene: 5. Germline V CDR1 and CDR2: MNHEY, SVGAGI. Here the CDR3 DNA reads TGTGCCAGCAGTCGTAGCGGGGCCCGCACAGATACGCAGTATTTT. Protein: CASSRSGARTDTQYF.

This chain links TRBV28 with TRBJ2-1; 11 bases align to TRBD2. CDR1 is MDHEN and CDR2 is SYDVKM in the germline V gene. There are 16 residues in the CDR3. V lost 4 bases to trimming and J lost 0 bases; unmatched junction nucleotides: 2. CDR3 sequence reads: CASSSLAGGSYNEQFF. The CDR3 region has the DNA TGTGCCAGCAGTTCCCTAGCGGGAGGCTCCTACAATGAGCAGTTCTTC.

The J gene is TRBJ2-5, the V gene TRBV7-2; no firm D call. CDR1 is SGHTA and CDR2 is FQGNSA in the germline V gene. The CDR3 totals 15 residues. Trimming took off 5 bases at V and 1 base at J, with 14 bases between the two ends. The CDR3 region is CASSPSIGVQETQYF. The CDR3 coding sequence is TGTGCCAGCAGCCCCTCCATCGGCGTCCAAGAGACCCAGTACTTC.

V gene TRBV6-5 combines with J gene TRBJ2-7; D may be TRBD2 (7 bases). The V gene's germline CDR1 is MNHEY and CDR2 SVGAGI. The CDR3 length is 15 residues. V lost 0 bases and J 6 bases, leaving 15 bases between the germline ends. This chain's CDR3 is CASSYSNGGLSEQYF. DNA for the CDR3: TGTGCCAGCAGTTACTCTAACGGGGGGCTCTCCGAGCAGTACTTC.

The rearrangement uses TRBV19 and TRBJ2-1; a possible D gene is TRBD2 (6 bases). V was pared by 8 bases and J by 7 bases, with 21 bases between. The CDR3 covers 15 residues. Germline-derived CDR1 and CDR2 are LNHDA and SQIVND (reference sequence). The chain's CDR3 is CASAPGSSGMNEQFF. The CDR3 DNA reads TGTGCCAGTGCGCCCGGGAGCTCGGGGATGAATGAGCAGTTCTTC.

This clone ranks as hyperexpanded. This chain connects TRBV7-3 to TRBJ2-7; 12 bases are shared with TRBD2. The CDR3 has 15 amino acids. After removal of 5 bases from V and 10 bases from J, the junction contained 12 bases not matched to a gene. From germline, CDR1 is SGHTA and CDR2 FQGTGA. The CDR3: CASSAQSGLAGEQYF. The CDR3 nucleotides read TGTGCCAGCAGCGCACAATCGGGACTAGCGGGTGAACAGTACTTC.

V is TRBV5-4 and J is TRBJ2-7; 7 nucleotides agree with TRBD2. CDR3 length: 13 residues. V gave up 2 bases and J gave up 5 bases; unmatched junction bases: 4. Germline V gene lookup returns CDR1 SGHNT and CDR2 YYREEE (reference sequence). The CDR3, as DNA: TGTGCCAGCAGCTTCGCTAGCGGCGACGAGCAGTACTTC. The encoded protein is CASSFASGDEQYF.

This sequence joins TRBV7-2 and TRBJ2-7; 9 bases agree with TRBD1. Unmatched junction bases numbered 6, after V lost 3 bases and J lost 3 bases. The CDR3 is 15 residues long. The V gene's germline CDR1 is SGHTA and CDR2 FQGNSA. The chain's CDR3 is CASSFRTGVIYEQYF. The CDR3 bases are TGTGCCAGCAGCTTCCGGACAGGGGTAATCTACGAGCAGTACTTC.

The V call is TRBV28, the J call TRBJ2-1, with 8 bases that match TRBD2. The CDR3 has 17 residues. The germline gives CDR1 MDHEN, CDR2 SYDVKM. Losses at the gene ends were 6 bases for V and 5 bases for J; bases not matched to a gene: 15. The CDR3 DNA reads TGTGCCAGCAGCCCCGGGGGTAGCGGGATATCCAACAATGAGCAGTTCTTC. Its translation: CASSPGGSGISNNEQFF.

This clone is a singleton in its sample. The chain couples TRBV9 to TRBJ2-3; TRBD2 matches 8 bases. Germline V gene data show CDR1 as SGDLS and CDR2 as YYNGEE. V lost 2 bases to trimming and J lost 2 bases; unmatched junction nucleotides: 7. The CDR3 is 16 amino acids. CDR3 sequence (DNA): TGTGCCAGCAGCGTTGCCGGGGGGGCCTACACAGATACGCAGTATTTT. Protein: CASSVAGGAYTDTQYF.

The chain couples TRBV11-3 to TRBJ1-1; the match to TRBD1 covers 11 bases. The CDR3 has 13 residues. V lost 5 bases and J lost 6; bases outside the gene matches: 2. Germline CDR1 is SGHNT and CDR2 is YENEEA. The CDR3 loop is CASSQGQGAEAFF. Here the CDR3 DNA reads TGTGCCAGCAGCCAGGGACAGGGGGCTGAAGCTTTCTTT.

The CDR3 protein is CAISAQGANSPLHF. CDR3 DNA sequence: TGTGCCATCAGTGCACAGGGTGCTAATTCACCCCTCCACTTT. The V and J genes are TRBV10-3 and TRBJ1-6; maybe TRBD1 (6 bases). The CDR3 spans 14 residues. Looked up from germline, CDR1 is ENHRY and CDR2 is SYGVKD. The germline V and J ends were trimmed by 4 bases and 6 bases, with 10 bases remaining between them.

A few counts support this clone. This chain joins TRBV6-5 and TRBJ1-2; 7 positions agree with TRBD1. CDR1 is MNHEY, CDR2 SVGAGI, per germline. This CDR3 spans 14 amino acids. V was clipped by 6 bases and J by 4 bases; unmatched bases: 8. CDR3 protein: CASRHTGDGYGYTF. Written as DNA, the CDR3 is TGTGCCAGCAGGCATACAGGGGACGGCTATGGCTACACCTTC.

This clone was seen just once. The V and J genes are TRBV7-8 and TRBJ2-1; no reliable D call. The CDR3 length is 13 residues. V was pared by 5 bases and J by 3 bases, with 8 bases between. Germline V gene sequence: CDR1 SGHVS, CDR2 FQNEAQ. The CDR3 region has the DNA TGTGCCAGCAGCGGAATTAACTACAATGAGCAGTTCTTC. The encoded protein is CASSGINYNEQFF.

This clone has just a few counts. V is TRBV6-9 and J is TRBJ2-7, with 11 positions matching TRBD2. CDR1 and CDR2 from the germline V gene are MNHGY and SVAAGI. The CDR3 spans 15 residues. V lost 6 bases to trimming and J lost 2 bases; unmatched junction nucleotides: 6. Written as DNA, the CDR3 is TGTGCCAGCAGGGCGACTAGCGGGGTTGCCTACGAGCAGTACTTC. Encoded protein: CASRATSGVAYEQYF.

J is TRBJ1-5 and V is TRBV19; D unresolved. Germline V gene lookup returns CDR1 LNHDA and CDR2 SQIVND (reference sequence). Trimming pared 3 bases from V and 0 bases from J, leaving 6 bases between. CDR3 length: 14 residues. The CDR3 loop reads CASSIADSNQPQHF. The CDR3, as DNA: TGTGCCAGTAGTATTGCGGATAGCAATCAGCCCCAGCATTTT.

This clone occurred a few times. The chain combines TRBV6-1 with TRBJ1-5; D is unresolved. The germline gives CDR1 MNHNS, CDR2 SASEGT. There are 13 residues in the CDR3. V dropped 6 bases and J dropped 3 bases, with 9 bases sitting between them. The DNA of the CDR3 is TGTGCCAGCAGAATCAGTACCAATCAGCCCCAGCATTTT. Translation gives CASRISTNQPQHF.